A selection of T cell receptor beta chains follows, all from one sample in a study of identical twins. MiXCR, applied by TCRdb to the 5' RACE reads, yields one record per CDR3 protein. The table records around 370,000 distinct CDR3 sequences, roughly 9% of them present only once. Input material: naive T cells sorted from blood. The receptor set was obtained from a woman in her 50s in good health. Both conserved end residues are part of each CDR3. Each record gives: D gene, clone size, J gene, V gene, CDR3 protein, CDR3 DNA. The D gene is left open where the match is weak. Rows may omit the clone size; those that give it use once, few, many or a size class.

D: .; size: .; J: TRBJ1-1; V: TRBV11-2; CDR3: CASIPTTKNTEAFF; DNA: TGTGCCAGCATCCCAACGACAAAGAACACTGAAGCTTTCTTT
D: .; size: .; J: TRBJ2-1; V: TRBV20-1; CDR3: CSARRLAREQFF; DNA: TGCAGTGCTAGGAGGCTAGCTCGGGAGCAGTTCTTC
D: TRBD2; size: .; J: TRBJ2-4; V: TRBV12-3/TRBV12-4; CDR3: CASRVAGEENIQYF; DNA: TGTGCCAGCAGGGTAGCGGGAGAGGAAAACATTCAGTACTTC
D: .; size: many; J: TRBJ2-4; V: TRBV5-1; CDR3: CASSLSSRTYAKNIQYF; DNA: TGCGCCAGCAGCTTGTCTTCAAGGACCTATGCCAAAAACATTCAGTACTTC
D: .; size: .; J: TRBJ1-2; V: TRBV2; CDR3: CASKLRGNYGYTF; DNA: TGTGCCAGCAAACTTAGGGGAAACTATGGCTACACCTTC
D: .; size: few; J: TRBJ2-3; V: TRBV5-1; CDR3: CASSRVPLDSLTDTQYF; DNA: TGCGCCAGCAGCCGGGTTCCTCTGGACTCGCTCACAGATACGCAGTATTTT
D: TRBD1; size: many; J: TRBJ1-5; V: TRBV6-5; CDR3: CASRPGQGNQPQHF; DNA: TGTGCCAGCAGACCGGGACAGGGAAATCAGCCCCAGCATTTT
D: .; size: .; J: TRBJ2-3; V: TRBV20-1; CDR3: CSARDQVLASF; DNA: TGCAGTGCTAGAGATCAGGTGCTAGCTTCCTTT
D: .; size: few; J: TRBJ2-6; V: TRBV5-6; CDR3: CASSLIHRGLSGANVLTF; DNA: TGTGCCAGCAGCTTGATTCACAGAGGTCTCTCTGGGGCCAACGTCCTGACTTTC
D: .; size: few; J: TRBJ2-3; V: TRBV20-1; CDR3: CSATTGTRERTQYF; DNA: TGCAGTGCTACGACCGGGACAAGAGAGAGGACGCAGTATTTT
D: TRBD2; size: .; J: TRBJ2-1; V: TRBV24-1; CDR3: CATSDPLAGGPYNEQFF; DNA: TGTGCCACCAGTGACCCATTAGCGGGAGGGCCCTACAATGAGCAGTTCTTC
D: TRBD2; size: .; J: TRBJ2-3; V: TRBV11-2; CDR3: CASTLHPSSGWDTDTQYF; DNA: TGTGCCAGCACCCTACATCCATCTAGCGGGTGGGACACAGATACGCAGTATTTT
D: TRBD2; size: many; J: TRBJ2-1; V: TRBV28; CDR3: CASSSTSGRGQEQFF; DNA: TGTGCCAGCAGCTCTACTAGCGGGAGGGGACAAGAGCAGTTCTTC
D: .; size: many; J: TRBJ2-1; V: TRBV3-1; CDR3: CASSQGVESYNEQFF; DNA: TGTGCCAGCAGCCAAGGGGTGGAGTCCTACAATGAGCAGTTCTTC
D: TRBD2; size: .; J: TRBJ2-2; V: TRBV4-2; CDR3: CASSQNRTSGTGELFF; DNA: TGTGCCAGCAGCCAAAATCGGACTAGCGGGACCGGGGAGCTGTTTTTT
D: TRBD1; size: many; J: TRBJ2-7; V: TRBV4-1; CDR3: CASSQPQGKVYEQYF; DNA: TGCGCCAGCAGCCAGCCACAGGGGAAGGTCTACGAGCAGTACTTC
D: TRBD1; size: .; J: TRBJ1-1; V: TRBV29-1; CDR3: CSAGTGPQRGAFF; DNA: TGCAGCGCCGGGACAGGACCTCAAAGAGGAGCTTTCTTT
D: TRBD1; size: .; J: TRBJ2-5; V: TRBV5-1; CDR3: CASSQGQGRQETQYF; DNA: TGCGCCAGCAGCCAAGGACAGGGCAGGCAAGAGACCCAGTACTTC
D: .; size: .; J: TRBJ1-1; V: TRBV12-3/TRBV12-4; CDR3: CASSAGSTEAFF; DNA: TGTGCCAGCAGTGCAGGAAGCACTGAAGCTTTCTTT
D: TRBD2; size: .; J: TRBJ2-1; V: TRBV4-1; CDR3: CASSQGGGRVQYNEQFF; DNA: TGCGCCAGCAGCCAAGGTGGCGGGAGGGTACAATACAATGAGCAGTTCTTC
D: TRBD1; size: .; J: TRBJ2-1; V: TRBV5-1; CDR3: CASSLGDRGRYNEQFF; DNA: TGCGCCAGCAGCTTGGGGGACAGGGGGCGATACAATGAGCAGTTCTTC
D: TRBD2; size: .; J: TRBJ2-5; V: TRBV6-1; CDR3: CASKLAGGPGETQYF; DNA: TGTGCCAGCAAACTAGCGGGAGGGCCGGGTGAGACCCAGTACTTC
D: .; size: .; J: TRBJ1-1; V: TRBV4-1; CDR3: CASSQDILNTEAFF; DNA: TGCGCCAGCAGCCAAGATATCCTGAACACTGAAGCTTTCTTT
D: .; size: .; J: TRBJ2-7; V: TRBV11-3; CDR3: CASSPGQSIYEQYF; DNA: TGTGCCAGCAGCCCCGGACAGTCAATCTACGAGCAGTACTTC
D: .; size: few; J: TRBJ2-7; V: TRBV11-2; CDR3: CASSLEFSWMGEQYF; DNA: TGTGCCAGCAGCTTAGAATTTAGCTGGATGGGCGAGCAGTACTTC
D: TRBD1; size: few; J: TRBJ2-1; V: TRBV7-3; CDR3: CASSPTGVGEQFF; DNA: TGTGCCAGCAGCCCCACAGGGGTTGGTGAGCAGTTCTTC